This T cell receptor (beta chain) was recorded in a study of monozygotic twins with inflammatory bowel disease (dated by TCRdb to between 2019 and 2020). About the investigation overall: A total of approximately 30 monozygotic twin pairs were included in the full study, comprising nine German pairs (four IBD-concordant, five IBD-discordant) and 19 IBD-discordant Danish pairs. Each individual had, on average, about 151 000 unique TCRalpha sequences and 181 000 unique TCRbeta sequences available for analysis. Within discordant pairs, disease-associated traits were sought mainly by comparing IBD patients with their genetically identical healthy co-twins. The paper's findings and limits, for the study overall: IBD patients shared fewer clonotypes with other individuals than healthy twins did, most markedly in patients showing signs of disease activity. The results gave no support for a single strong signal or clonotype linked to IBD. Measured by the inverse Simpson index, TCRbeta repertoire diversity was lower in IBD patients than in their healthy co-twins. The analysis was unable to tell different T cell subtypes apart. No difference in repertoire similarity was observed between concordant and discordant twins, possibly owing to limited statistical power. Differing immunosuppressive treatments among patients may have added background noise and inter-individual variability to the repertoires.

The receptor library was made with 5' RACE. Each TCR library was prepared from around 3,200 ng of total RNA. For each sample, cDNA synthesis was carried out in eight separate reactions using SMARTScribe reverse transcriptase. During cDNA synthesis, template switching introduced unique molecular identifiers that contained a 6-nucleotide sample barcode. Two nested PCRs of roughly 15 and 9 cycles amplified the TCRalpha and TCRbeta cDNA, and bead purification followed each PCR. Before amplification, cDNA was treated with uracil DNA-glycosylase and purified using the QIAquick PCR purification kit. In the second PCR, Illumina TruSeq-compatible adapters and sample-specific barcodes were added. Library quality and concentration were checked on TapeStation and Qubit, and libraries were pooled at around 4.9 ng each. Sequencing of the pooled libraries was done on an Illumina HiSeq2500 single-index Rapid Run using custom sequencing primers and 2 x 100 bp reads. The original methods were these. UMI-based consensus assembly with MiGEC version 1.2.6 was used to correct PCR and sequencing errors. MiXCR version 2.1.1 was used to carry out V(D)J alignment, clonotype assembly and CDR3 extraction. To normalise gene usage, clonotype sharing and MAIT/NKT TCR abundance, the top 1000, 10 000 and 20 000 clonotypes in each sample were analysed. Diversity was computed as the inverse Simpson index with the vegan R package after downsampling to 27 000 UMIs. Statistical testing used paired Mann-Whitney U tests on the discordant twin pairs and applied Benjamini-Hochberg correction for multiple testing. Reprocessed by TCRdb, the reads give a single entry per CDR3 protein sequence, without DNA. TCRdb's processing, not the authors', yielded these V and J calls. The table of this sample itemizes some 400,000 distinct CDR3 sequences. The biggest ten clones account for roughly 2.2% of the sample.

A roughly 2.5 ml peripheral blood sample was drawn into PAXgene tubes per donor and stored at -80°C. Without T cell sorting, total RNA was isolated from whole blood using the PAXgene blood miRNA kit on an automated QIAcube. Peripheral blood from monozygotic twin pairs who were concordant or discordant for inflammatory bowel disease underwent deep TCRalpha and TCRbeta repertoire profiling using unique molecular barcoding. Smoking habits were recorded for all twin pairs, and individuals were classified as current, former or never smokers. As regards this clonotype: Its binding antigen is unknown.

Sequenced sample: blood. This TCR was recovered from a human donor with ulcerative colitis or Crohn's disease, or a healthy co-twin of an affected twin (not recorded which).

The CDR3: CASTFGTLNGYTF. The chain links TRBV12-3 or TRBV12-4 with TRBJ1-2. Its CDR3 holds 13 amino acids, cysteine through phenylalanine. The coding DNA is unavailable.